This TCR beta chain was captured in a study of cytomegalovirus exposure and HLA in healthy donors. Study-wide findings and caveats: Most TCR sequences showed up rarely, but some public TCRs showed up in many donors. TRBV6-2, TRBV6-3 and some other V segments were excluded as indistinguishable.

Turning to this clone: Its antigen is currently unknown.

Losses at the gene ends were 5 bases for V and 1 base for J; bases not matched to a gene: 6. This CDR3 is 15 amino acids long. Germline CDR1 and CDR2: MNHEY and SVGAGI. PCR involved 60 Vbeta and 13 Jbeta primers. In the original analysis: As a later analysis found, there were approximately 80 million unique TCR beta chains, of which some 10 million were shared. Measured with immunoSEQ multiplex PCR; TCRdb has only the in-frame clones, and not every one. V and J calls and clone size are copied from that table; D and trimming were computed from the DNA. This sample has 150,000 to 200,000 clones, with 80% found just once.

The specimen sequenced was PBMCs. The origin of this receptor is a male donor in good health and CMV-seronegative. This rearrangement joins TRBV6-5 to TRBJ1-1, with TRBD1 identical over 8 bases. CDR3 in DNA: TGTGCCAGCAGTCCCGGGACAGGCGGGAACACTGAAGCTTTCTTT. This translates into CASSPGTGGNTEAFF.